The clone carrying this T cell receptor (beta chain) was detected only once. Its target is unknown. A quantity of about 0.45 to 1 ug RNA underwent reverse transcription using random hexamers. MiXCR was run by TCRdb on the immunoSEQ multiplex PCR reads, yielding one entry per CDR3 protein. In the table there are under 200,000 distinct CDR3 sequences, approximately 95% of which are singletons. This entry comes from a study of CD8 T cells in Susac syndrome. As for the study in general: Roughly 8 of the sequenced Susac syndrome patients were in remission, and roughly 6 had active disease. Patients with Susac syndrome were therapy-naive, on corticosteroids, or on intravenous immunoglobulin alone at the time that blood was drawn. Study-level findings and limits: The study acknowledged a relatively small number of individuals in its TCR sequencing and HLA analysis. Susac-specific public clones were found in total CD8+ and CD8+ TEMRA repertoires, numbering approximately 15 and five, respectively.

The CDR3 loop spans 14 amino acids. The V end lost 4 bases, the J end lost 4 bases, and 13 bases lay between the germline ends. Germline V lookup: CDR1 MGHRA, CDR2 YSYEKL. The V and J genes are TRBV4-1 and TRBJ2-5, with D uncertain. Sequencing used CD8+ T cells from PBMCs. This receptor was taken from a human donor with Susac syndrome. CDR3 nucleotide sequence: TGCGCCAGCAGCCTTTATGCGGTGGGAGAGACCCAGTACTTC. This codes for CASSLYAVGETQYF.